The clone carrying this T cell receptor beta chain appeared many times. Its target is unknown. The data were taken from a study of CD8 T cells in ankylosing spondylitis. Trimming removed 2 bases at V and 0 bases at J, with 2 bases between. The CDR3 is 12 amino acids. Per the germline V gene, CDR1 is SNHLY and CDR2 is FYNNEI. Study-level results: The disease-linked clones had a CD8+ phenotype and low blood frequencies. Existing reports had already noted some motif variants in reactive arthritis synovial fluid and blood. Ankylosing spondylitis blood appeared to carry a characteristic TCR beta motif of seven to nine highly homologous variants. Matched ankylosing spondylitis synovial fluid reportedly contained a significantly enriched population of disease-linked clones.

With molecular barcodes, quantitative 5'-RACE was used to make the TCR beta libraries. TCRdb reanalysed the 5' RACE reads using MiXCR and keeps one entry per CDR3 protein. Of about 480,000 distinct CDR3 sequences listed, under 20% are singletons. This sequence originates from a male donor with ankylosing spondylitis. Material: blood, either unsorted or a sorted T cell fraction (not recorded which). This chain uses TRBV2 with TRBJ2-7, with D unclear. This CDR3 reads CASSESSYEQYF. The CDR3 DNA reads as TGTGCCAGCAGTGAATCCTCCTACGAGCAGTACTTC.